The 11 T cell receptor beta chains below come from one sample, sequenced in a study of T-cell memory formation after mild COVID-19. A single record per CDR3 protein comes from TCRdb applying MiXCR to the 5' RACE reads. The sample comprises about 430,000 distinct CDR3 sequences, 20% to 25% of which are singletons, and about 10% rests with the top ten. Specimen: PBMCs or a T cell subset sorted from them (not recorded which). The source is an adult woman who had mild COVID-19 (a few samples of this study predate the infection). Cell type and time point are not known.

This clonotype was detected a few times. V usage is TRBV4-1 and J usage is TRBJ1-1; D is unclear. The germline V and J ends were trimmed by 1 base and 0 bases, with 6 bases remaining between them. CDR3 length: 14 amino acids. CDR1 and CDR2 from the germline V gene are MGHRA and YSYEKL. The CDR3 loop reads CASSQVQMNTEAFF. In DNA form, the CDR3 reads TGCGCCAGCAGCCAAGTTCAGATGAACACTGAAGCTTTCTTT.

This chain links TRBV30 with TRBJ2-5; D gene ambiguous. Trimming stripped 0 bases from V and 5 bases from J, with 7 bases between. The CDR3 sequence is 12 residues long. Per the germline V gene, CDR1 is GTSNPN and CDR2 is SVGIG (reference sequence). In nucleotides, the CDR3 is TGTGCCTGGAGTGTCAACGTGGAGACCCAGTACTTC. This sequence encodes CAWSVNVETQYF.

This clonotype was observed a handful of times. This rearrangement joins TRBV11-1 to TRBJ2-5; D might be TRBD2 (5 bases). Per the germline V gene, CDR1 is SGHAT and CDR2 is FQDESV (reference sequence). Deletions cut 3 bases from V and 1 base from J, with 15 bases between. The CDR3 loop spans 16 amino acids. CDR3 protein: CASSFRPGSAQETQYF. The CDR3 DNA is TGTGCCAGCAGCTTCAGGCCGGGAAGTGCCCAAGAGACCCAGTACTTC. Variable domain in full (rest from reference TRBV11-1 and TRBJ2-5): EAEVAQSPRYKITEKSQAVAFWCDPISGHATLYWYRQILGQGPELLVQFQDESVVDDSQLPKDRFSAERLKGVDSTLKIQPAELGDSAMYLCASSFRPGSAQETQYFGPGTRLLVL.

This clonotype was picked up many times. The rearrangement joins TRBV7-3 to TRBJ2-2; no firm D call. CDR1 is SGHTA, CDR2 FQGTGA, per germline. This CDR3 has 14 amino acids. With 5 bases removed from V and 5 bases from J, the gap between germline ends came to 12 bases. In DNA form, the CDR3 reads TGTGCCAGCAGCCCCGGGTTGGGGACCGGGGAGCTGTTTTTT. Residues: CASSPGLGTGELFF.

Only a few counts were recorded for this clonotype. The chain has TRBV5-1 and TRBJ2-6, with D perhaps matching TRBD1 (5 bases). The CDR3 is 19 amino acids. The V end was cut by 3 bases, the J end by 0 bases, with 19 bases between. Germline-derived CDR1 and CDR2 are SGHRS and YFSETQ. DNA for the CDR3: TGCGCCAGCAGCTCGCAAATTACAGGAAGACTCTCTGGGGCCAACGTCCTGACTTTC. Encoded protein: CASSSQITGRLSGANVLTF.

The sample holds a few counts of this clonotype. The chain joins TRBV4-3 to TRBJ2-5; 9 bases fit TRBD2. The junction had 4 bases not matched to a gene; V was cut back by 0 bases and J by 5 bases. The CDR3 covers 15 residues. CDR1 LGHNA and CDR2 YSLEER come from the germline V gene. CDR3 sequence: CASSQEGTSYETQYF. CDR3 nucleotides: TGCGCCAGCAGCCAAGAGGGGACTAGCTACGAGACCCAGTACTTC.

About this clonotype itself: At one of its ends the junction is not consistent with the germline gene, which may arise from a read error. The chain joins TRBV7-8 to TRBJ2-7, with D tentatively TRBD2 (6 bases). Germline loops: CDR1 SGHVS, CDR2 FQNEAQ. This CDR3 contains 14 residues. The CDR3 DNA reads TGTGCCAGCTCCGGGGGTAGCGGCGCCTACGAGAAGTACTTC. Encoded protein: CASSGGSGAYEKYF.

This clonotype was counted at least ten times. The gene calls are TRBV5-5 and TRBJ1-2; TRBD1 agrees at 7 bases. The CDR3 has 15 amino acids. Germline V gene sequence: CDR1 SGHKS, CDR2 YYEKEE (reference sequence). V gave up 3 bases and J gave up 8 bases; unmatched junction bases: 13. The CDR3 coding sequence is TGTGCCAGCAGCTGGCCTGGACAGGCTGGCGTCGGCTACACCTTC. It specifies CASSWPGQAGVGYTF.

The V call is TRBV5-4, the J call TRBJ2-7, with 7 bases matching TRBD2. The trim removed 4 bases at V and 7 bases at J, leaving 11 bases unmatched. Germline V lookup: CDR1 SGHNT, CDR2 YYREEE (reference sequence). The CDR3 is 14 residues long. CDR3 amino acids: CASSLGGFSTEQYF. The CDR3 bases are TGTGCCAGCAGCCTCGGGGGGTTCTCTACGGAGCAGTACTTC.

In this sample, this clonotype turned up a few times. This chain uses TRBV12-5 with TRBJ1-1, with TRBD1 as a possible D gene (5 bases). Per the germline V gene, CDR1 is LGHNT and CDR2 is FRNRAP. The CDR3 has 21 amino acids. Trimming removed 3 bases from V and 1 base from J, with 30 bases in between. The CDR3 DNA follows: TGTGCTAGTGGTTTACAGTCGAGGGGCGGAATCGGGGTGAACCGGAACACTGAAGCTTTCTTT. It is translated as CASGLQSRGGIGVNRNTEAFF.

The gene calls are TRBV6-2 or TRBV6-3 and TRBJ1-2, with 7 positions matching TRBD1. Unmatched junction bases numbered 3, after V lost 0 bases and J lost 5 bases. The CDR3 runs 14 residues. Germline V gene sequence: CDR1 MNHEY, CDR2 SVGEGT. The CDR3 nucleotides read TGTGCCAGCAGTTACTCCAGGGGGAGATATGGCTACACCTTC. This translates into CASSYSRGRYGYTF.